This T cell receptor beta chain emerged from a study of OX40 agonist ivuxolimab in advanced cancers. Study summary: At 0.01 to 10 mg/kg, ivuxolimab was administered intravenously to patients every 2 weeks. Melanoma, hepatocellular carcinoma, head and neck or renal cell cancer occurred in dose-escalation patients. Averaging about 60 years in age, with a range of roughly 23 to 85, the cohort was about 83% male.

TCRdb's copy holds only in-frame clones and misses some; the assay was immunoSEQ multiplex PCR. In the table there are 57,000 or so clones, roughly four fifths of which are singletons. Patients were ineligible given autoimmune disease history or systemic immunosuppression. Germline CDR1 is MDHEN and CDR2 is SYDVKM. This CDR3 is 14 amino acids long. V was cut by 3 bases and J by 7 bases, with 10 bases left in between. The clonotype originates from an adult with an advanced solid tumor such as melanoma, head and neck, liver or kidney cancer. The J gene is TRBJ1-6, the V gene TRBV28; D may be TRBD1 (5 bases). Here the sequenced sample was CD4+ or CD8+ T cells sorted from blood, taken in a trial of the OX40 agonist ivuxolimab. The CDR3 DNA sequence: TGTGCCAGCAGTTTGCAGGGTGGGAATTCACCCCTCCACTTT. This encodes CASSLQGGNSPLHF.